The clone carrying this TCR beta chain was detected once. What it binds is unknown. The source of the sample is a study of T cell responses to AZD1222 COVID-19 vaccine. Findings of the study overall: Targets within unmutated variant regions were reportedly found for nearly half of spike-specific TCRs. The donor cohort was predominantly white British with a female majority, and clonal diversity may have been underestimated. The study found Spike-specific TCR breadth and depth rose after two AZD1222 doses.

Doses given second, at about 4 or about 12 weeks, were pooled. The method was immunoSEQ multiplex PCR; TCRdb's version includes in-frame clones alone and lacks a portion of them. This sample has about 160,000 clones, with approximately 90% found just once. Trimming removed 3 bases at V and 5 bases at J, with 14 bases between. CDR3 size: 15 residues. The germline CDR1 and CDR2 sequences are SGDLS and YYNGEE. V usage is TRBV9 and J usage is TRBJ1-4; D ambiguous. The TCR sequence derives from an adult who received the AZD1222 COVID-19 vaccine. The material sequenced was peripheral blood, taken 28 days after the second AZD1222 dose. CDR3: CASSASPGWNEKLFF. The DNA for the CDR3 is TGTGCCAGCAGCGCCTCGCCGGGGTGGAATGAAAAACTGTTTTTT.